This T cell receptor beta chain is drawn from a study of blood T cells in healthy people across ages. Then a second PCR, running roughly 7 to 11 cycles, was carried out with a sample-barcoded 5' primer and a J-beta primer mix. A template-switch adaptor with 12 random nucleotides tagged each cDNA molecule. One entry per CDR3 protein, called by TCRdb with MiXCR from the 5' RACE reads. The repertoire holds around 800,000 distinct CDR3 sequences, with about 62% as singletons. CDR3 size: 13 residues. The ends were cut back, 2 bases at V and 5 bases at J, with 8 bases in the middle. Germline CDR1 and CDR2: MRHNA and SNTAGT. Every sample yielded at least 6.5 million isolated PBMCs.

The source material was blood. This chain connects TRBV6-4 to TRBJ2-3; D gene uncertain. The origin of this receptor is a man in his thirties or forties in good health. The CDR3 region is CASSDGALDTQYF. CDR3 DNA: TGTGCCAGCAGTGACGGCGCCTTAGATACGCAGTATTTT.